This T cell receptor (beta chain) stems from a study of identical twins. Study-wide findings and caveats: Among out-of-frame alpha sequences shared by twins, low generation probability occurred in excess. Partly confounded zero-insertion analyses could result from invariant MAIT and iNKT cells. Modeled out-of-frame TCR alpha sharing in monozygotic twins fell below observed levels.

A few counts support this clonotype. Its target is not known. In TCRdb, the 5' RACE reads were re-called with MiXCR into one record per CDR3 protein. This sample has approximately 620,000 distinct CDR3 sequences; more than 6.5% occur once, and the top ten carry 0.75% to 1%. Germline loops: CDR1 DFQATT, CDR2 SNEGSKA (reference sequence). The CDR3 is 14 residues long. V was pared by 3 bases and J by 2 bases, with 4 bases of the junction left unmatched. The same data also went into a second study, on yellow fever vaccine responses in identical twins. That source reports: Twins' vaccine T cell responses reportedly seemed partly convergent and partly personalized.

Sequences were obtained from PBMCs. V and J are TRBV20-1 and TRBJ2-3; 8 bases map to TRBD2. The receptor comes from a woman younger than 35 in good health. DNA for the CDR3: TGCAGTGCTAGTTATAGCGGGGACACAGATACGCAGTATTTT. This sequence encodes CSASYSGDTDTQYF.